A single sample is the source of the 17 T cell receptor beta chains below, sequenced in a study of blood T cell repertoires in COVID-19. Assay: immunoSEQ multiplex PCR; the TCRdb copy retains only in-frame clones and omits some. This sample has approximately 20,000 clones, with roughly nine tenths found just once. Sequenced input: peripheral blood. The receptors here all came from a man aged 70-80 years with acute or convalescent COVID-19.

The chain employs TRBV5-6 and TRBJ2-7, with 9 bases that match TRBD1. The CDR3 length is 17 residues. The germline gives CDR1 SGHDT, CDR2 YYEEEE. Trimming removed 4 bases from V and 6 bases from J; junction bases left unmatched: 17. CDR3 region: CASSLRDRAHPRSEQYF. CDR3 in DNA: TGTGCCAGCAGCCTCCGGGACAGGGCCCATCCAAGAAGCGAGCAGTACTTC.

DNA of the CDR3: TGTGCCAGCAGCTCCACTAGAGGAGGGAAAAAAGATACGCAGTATTTT. Translating it yields CASSSTRGGKKDTQYF. The gene calls are TRBV7-9 and TRBJ2-3, with a possible D match to TRBD2 (6 bases). The CDR3 length is 16 residues. V lost 4 bases, J lost 5 bases, and 19 bases lay in between. Germline CDR1 and CDR2: SEHNR and FQNEAQ (reference sequence).

This sequence joins TRBV15 and TRBJ1-2; a weak D match, TRBD1 (5 bases). Trimming took 4 bases from V and 5 from J, leaving 20 bases between them. Germline lookup yields CDR1 LNHNV and CDR2 YYDKDF (reference sequence). The CDR3 runs to 16 residues. Here the CDR3 DNA reads TGTGCCACCAGCAACGCCTGGGGCAGCTATGAATATGGCTACACCTTC. Amino acids: CATSNAWGSYEYGYTF.

This chain links TRBV10-3 with TRBJ1-2, with 9 nucleotides matching TRBD1. CDR1 is ENHRY and CDR2 is SYGVKD in the germline V gene. V lost 4 bases and J lost 10; bases outside the gene matches: 4. This CDR3 contains 12 residues. The CDR3 reads CAISGDRETYTF. Written as DNA, the CDR3 is TGTGCCATCAGTGGGGACAGGGAAACCTACACCTTC.

CDR3 nucleotide sequence: TGCGCCAGCAGCCAGAATTTTCCGGCTAGCGGGAGTGAAGGTGAGCAGTTCTTC. Translation gives CASSQNFPASGSEGEQFF. The V gene is TRBV4-1, the J gene TRBJ2-1; 10 bases match TRBD2. In germline, CDR1 is MGHRA, CDR2 YSYEKL. The CDR3 is 18 residues long. The V gene end was trimmed by 3 bases and the J gene end by 9 bases; junction bases not matched to a gene: 17.

The J gene is TRBJ1-5, the V gene TRBV19; D is ambiguous. V shed 4 bases and J shed 1 base, with 11 bases lying between them. Germline loops: CDR1 LNHDA, CDR2 SQIVND (reference sequence). This CDR3 has 15 residues. The CDR3 loop is CASSNPPGSNQPQHF. In DNA, the CDR3 is TGTGCCAGTAGTAACCCCCCGGGGAGCAATCAGCCCCAGCATTTT.

This rearrangement joins TRBV5-4 to TRBJ1-4, with 7 positions matching TRBD1. The CDR3 extends over 14 amino acids. CDR1 is SGHNT and CDR2 is YYREEE in the germline V gene (reference sequence). V shed 0 bases and J 5 bases; nucleotides not matched to a gene: 1. In DNA form, the CDR3 reads TGTGCCAGCAGCTTGGAACAGGGGAATGAAAAACTGTTTTTT. Amino acid sequence: CASSLEQGNEKLFF.

The chain recombines TRBV2 with TRBJ2-5; D ambiguous. The V gene's germline CDR1 is SNHLY and CDR2 FYNNEI. This CDR3 region has 14 residues. V was cut by 2 bases and J by 5 bases, with 12 bases left in between. CDR3 amino acids: CASSEIGTGETQYF. As DNA, the CDR3 is TGTGCCAGCAGTGAAATCGGTACGGGTGAGACCCAGTACTTC. Filled out from reference TRBV2 and TRBJ2-5, the complete variable domain reads EPEVTQTPSHQVTQMGQEVILRCVPISNHLYFYWYRQILGQKVEFLVSFYNNEISEKSEIFDDQFSVERPDGSNFTLKIRSTKLEDSAMYFCASSEIGTGETQYFGPGTRLLVL.

The chain carries TRBV6-5 and TRBJ2-2; TRBD2 matches 10 bases. The CDR3 sequence is 14 residues long. CDR1 and CDR2 (germline): MNHEY, SVGAGI. V was pared by 8 bases and J by 5 bases, with 5 bases of the junction left unmatched. The CDR3 loop is CASRAGGLTGELFF. As DNA, the CDR3 is TGTGCCAGCCGAGCGGGAGGGCTAACCGGGGAGCTGTTTTTT.

The V call is TRBV21-1, the J call TRBJ2-7; TRBD2 reflects the table's D call only, with no check against the DNA. TRBV21-1 is recorded as a pseudogene. CDR3 length equals 24 residues. The CDR3 DNA is TGTGCCAGCAGTACGACAAACACACGAAGGGTAGCTAGCCTGAAAATCGTATCGGGAAGGGAGCAGTACTTC. As protein: CASSTTNTRRVASLKIVSGREQYF.

This clone showed up just a few times. V usage is TRBV18 and J usage is TRBJ1-2, with 7 nucleotides matching TRBD1. Germline loops: CDR1 KGHSH, CDR2 LQKENI. The CDR3 extends over 15 amino acids. V trimming: 3 bases; J trimming: 1 base; junction bases outside the gene matches: 5. The CDR3: CASSPGTGDNYGYTF. The CDR3 DNA reads as TGTGCCAGCTCACCTGGAACAGGGGATAACTATGGCTACACCTTC.

The J gene is TRBJ1-5, the V gene TRBV29-1, with D possibly being TRBD1 (5 bases). Germline CDR1 SQVTM, CDR2 ANQGSEA. The CDR3 covers 16 residues. Trimming stripped 4 bases from V and 10 bases from J, with 26 bases between. The CDR3 region is CSVVGRQRRPVSPQHF. Here the CDR3 DNA reads TGCAGCGTTGTGGGTCGACAGCGCCGTCCCGTTTCCCCCCAGCATTTT.

In this sample, this clone turned up once. This chain uses TRBV7-3 with TRBJ2-2, with 8 bases aligning to TRBD1. Germline assignment: CDR1 SGHTA and CDR2 FQGTGA. The V and J ends lost 2 bases and 5 bases, in that order; junction bases with no gene match: 7. The CDR3 runs 16 residues. The CDR3 loop is CASSLAGTGATGELFF. The CDR3 nucleotides read TGTGCCAGCAGCTTAGCTGGGACAGGCGCTACCGGGGAGCTGTTTTTT.

CDR3 region: CASRPTSGAYNEQFF. In DNA, the CDR3 is TGTGCCAGCAGACCTACTAGCGGGGCATACAATGAGCAGTTCTTC. The chain joins TRBV2 to TRBJ2-1; 10 bases line up with TRBD2. The germline gives CDR1 SNHLY, CDR2 FYNNEI. This CDR3 spans 15 amino acids. The trim removed 6 bases at V and 4 bases at J, leaving 6 bases unmatched.

The chain employs TRBV28 and TRBJ2-7; the D is unclear. This CDR3 spans 12 amino acids. Trimming pared 8 bases from V and 6 bases from J, leaving 14 bases between. CDR1 and CDR2 from the germline V gene are MDHEN and SYDVKM. Here the CDR3 DNA reads TGTGCCAGCCGAGAAGAAGGAGCCGAGCAGTACTTC. Translating it yields CASREEGAEQYF.

The chain is built from TRBV5-4 and TRBJ1-4; D remains ambiguous. The CDR3 runs 15 residues. Trimming took 2 bases from V and 4 from J, leaving 12 bases between them. From germline, CDR1 is SGHNT and CDR2 YYREEE (reference sequence). CDR3 residues: CASSFWSDSNEKLFF. Here the CDR3 DNA reads TGTGCCAGCAGCTTCTGGAGCGATAGTAATGAAAAACTGTTTTTT.

The chain has TRBV6-1 and TRBJ2-5; TRBD1 might be the D (5 bases). The CDR3 is 15 amino acids. The V end lost 1 base, the J end lost 5 bases, and 14 bases lay between the germline ends. Germline values: CDR1 MNHNS, CDR2 SASEGT. CDR3 residues: CASSEEEAGPETQYF. As DNA, the CDR3 is TGTGCCAGCAGTGAAGAAGAGGCAGGGCCGGAGACCCAGTACTTC.